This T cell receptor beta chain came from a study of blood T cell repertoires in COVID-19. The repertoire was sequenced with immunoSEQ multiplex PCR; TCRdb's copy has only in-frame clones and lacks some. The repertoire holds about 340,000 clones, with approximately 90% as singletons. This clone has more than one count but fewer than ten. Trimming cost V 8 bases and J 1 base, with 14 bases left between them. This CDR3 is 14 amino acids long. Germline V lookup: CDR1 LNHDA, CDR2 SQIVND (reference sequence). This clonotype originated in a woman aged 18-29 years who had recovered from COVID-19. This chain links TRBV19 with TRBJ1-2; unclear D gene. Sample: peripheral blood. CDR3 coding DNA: TGTGCCAGTGGCCTGGGAGGACGTAACTATGGCTACACCTTC. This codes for CASGLGGRNYGYTF.